This is a list of T cell receptor beta chains from one sample in a study of T-cell reconstitution after alpha-beta-depleted transplantation in children. TCRdb re-derived calls from the PCR reads in MiXCR, one entry per CDR3 protein. This table holds roughly 70,000 distinct CDR3 sequences, over 4.5% found once. The sample here was PBMCs, mostly from graft donor cells, taken 180 days after TCRalphabeta/CD19-depleted stem cell transplant. These receptors all stem from a boy under two years old who had a stem cell transplant for acute myeloid leukemia, so the T cells may come from the graft donor. CDR3s include the opening cysteine and the closing phenylalanine or tryptophan. The order of the fields is D gene, J gene, V gene, clone size, CDR3 protein, CDR3 DNA. A D gene is named only where the DNA matches it firmly. Size tells how often a clone was seen (once, few, many) or the class of an expanded clone, and some rows leave it out.

D gene: NA
J gene: TRBJ2-4
V gene: TRBV12-3/TRBV12-4
clone size: many
CDR3 protein: CASAEPLAKNIQYF
CDR3 DNA: TGTGCCAGCGCCGAACCCTTAGCCAAAAACATTCAGTACTTC

D gene: TRBD1
J gene: TRBJ1-5
V gene: TRBV4-2
clone size: many
CDR3 protein: CASSQIRTGSDNQPQHF
CDR3 DNA: TGTGCCAGCAGCCAAATTCGGACAGGGTCTGACAATCAGCCCCAGCATTTT

D gene: NA
J gene: TRBJ2-7
V gene: TRBV20-1
clone size: many
CDR3 protein: CSARRYSYEQYF
CDR3 DNA: TGCAGTGCTAGAAGGTACTCCTACGAGCAGTACTTC

D gene: NA
J gene: TRBJ2-1
V gene: TRBV6-2/TRBV6-3
clone size: NA
CDR3 protein: CASSTRGQPYNEQFF
CDR3 DNA: TGTGCCAGCAGTACCCGAGGACAGCCCTACAATGAGCAGTTCTTC

D gene: NA
J gene: TRBJ2-7
V gene: TRBV4-3
clone size: many
CDR3 protein: CASSHRLATHYEQYF
CDR3 DNA: TGCGCCAGCAGCCACCGTTTAGCGACTCACTACGAGCAGTACTTC

D gene: NA
J gene: TRBJ1-2
V gene: TRBV20-1
clone size: NA
CDR3 protein: CSARDRDSGVGGYTF
CDR3 DNA: TGCAGTGCTAGAGATCGGGACTCAGGGGTCGGGGGCTACACCTTC

D gene: NA
J gene: TRBJ1-5
V gene: TRBV15
clone size: many
CDR3 protein: CATSGSLNQPQHF
CDR3 DNA: TGTGCCACCAGCGGATCCCTCAATCAGCCCCAGCATTTT

D gene: NA
J gene: TRBJ2-1
V gene: TRBV7-8
clone size: many
CDR3 protein: CASSLADSPSYNEQFF
CDR3 DNA: TGTGCCAGCAGCTTAGCGGACAGCCCCTCCTACAATGAGCAGTTCTTC

D gene: NA
J gene: TRBJ2-1
V gene: TRBV7-2
clone size: many
CDR3 protein: CASSLDTYNEQFF
CDR3 DNA: TGTGCCAGCAGCCTCGACACCTACAATGAGCAGTTCTTC

D gene: NA
J gene: TRBJ2-7
V gene: TRBV3-1
clone size: many
CDR3 protein: CASSHQGYEQYF
CDR3 DNA: TGTGCCAGCAGCCACCAGGGTTACGAGCAGTACTTC

D gene: TRBD2
J gene: TRBJ2-1
V gene: TRBV11-1
clone size: many
CDR3 protein: CASSLGLGRYNEQFF
CDR3 DNA: TGTGCCAGCAGCTTGGGACTAGGGCGTTACAATGAGCAGTTCTTC

D gene: TRBD1
J gene: TRBJ1-5
V gene: TRBV12-3/TRBV12-4
clone size: many
CDR3 protein: CASTPRGLGQPQHF
CDR3 DNA: TGTGCCAGCACCCCCAGGGGGCTCGGTCAGCCCCAGCATTTT

D gene: NA
J gene: TRBJ1-5
V gene: TRBV6-2/TRBV6-3
clone size: many
CDR3 protein: CAVGVGTGFNQPQHF
CDR3 DNA: TGTGCCGTCGGGGTTGGCACAGGTTTCAATCAGCCCCAGCATTTT

D gene: NA
J gene: TRBJ2-1
V gene: TRBV4-3
clone size: NA
CDR3 protein: CASSQETFGYNEQFF
CDR3 DNA: TGCGCCAGCAGCCAAGAGACCTTCGGCTACAATGAGCAGTTCTTC

D gene: NA
J gene: TRBJ2-3
V gene: TRBV20-1
clone size: many
CDR3 protein: CSAREHRVSTDTQYF
CDR3 DNA: TGCAGTGCTAGAGAGCACCGCGTTAGCACAGATACGCAGTATTTT

D gene: TRBD1
J gene: TRBJ1-6
V gene: TRBV7-9
clone size: many
CDR3 protein: CASSLDRGTSVNSPLHF
CDR3 DNA: TGTGCCAGCAGCTTAGACAGGGGGACGAGTGTGAATTCACCCCTCCACTTT

D gene: NA
J gene: TRBJ2-2
V gene: TRBV19
clone size: NA
CDR3 protein: CASLWEYTGELFF
CDR3 DNA: TGTGCCAGTCTTTGGGAATACACCGGGGAGCTGTTTTTT

D gene: NA
J gene: TRBJ2-7
V gene: TRBV5-4
clone size: many
CDR3 protein: CASSLAGRDGEQYF
CDR3 DNA: TGTGCCAGCAGCTTGGCGGGCAGGGACGGGGAGCAGTACTTC

D gene: TRBD1
J gene: TRBJ1-6
V gene: TRBV6-2/TRBV6-3
clone size: many
CDR3 protein: CASRLQGAGRDSPLHF
CDR3 DNA: TGTGCCAGCAGGCTCCAGGGGGCCGGTAGAGATTCACCCCTCCACTTT

D gene: NA
J gene: TRBJ2-4
V gene: TRBV20-1
clone size: few
CDR3 protein: CSASHLGLYLAKNIQYF
CDR3 DNA: TGCAGTGCTAGCCACCTTGGACTCTACTTAGCCAAAAACATTCAGTACTTC

D gene: NA
J gene: TRBJ1-3
V gene: TRBV20-1
clone size: many
CDR3 protein: CSARVVWGSGNTIYF
CDR3 DNA: TGCAGTGCTAGAGTGGTCTGGGGCTCTGGAAACACCATATATTTT

D gene: TRBD1
J gene: TRBJ1-5
V gene: TRBV12-3/TRBV12-4
clone size: many
CDR3 protein: CASNDRGVNQPQHF
CDR3 DNA: TGTGCCAGCAATGACAGGGGAGTCAATCAGCCCCAGCATTTT

D gene: NA
J gene: TRBJ2-3
V gene: TRBV28
clone size: many
CDR3 protein: CASSFAGLSTDTQYF
CDR3 DNA: TGTGCCAGCAGTTTTGCGGGGTTAAGCACAGATACGCAGTATTTT